The T cell receptor beta chain under discussion was sequenced for a study of control samples from healthy donors and cancer patients. Trimming removed 1 base from V and 10 bases from J; junction bases left unmatched: 11. The V gene's germline CDR1 is SGHKS and CDR2 YYEKEE (reference sequence). The length of the CDR3 is 17 residues. Clones were read by immunoSEQ multiplex PCR, and TCRdb kept only the in-frame ones, dropping some. This table has 98,000 or so clones, around three quarters appearing once. The TCR was taken from a woman younger than 45 in good health. The chain recombines TRBV5-5 with TRBJ2-1; TRBD2 matches 13 bases. Specimen: blood. For the CDR3, the DNA is TGTGCCAGCAGCTTGATGGTAACTAGCGGGGGGGCAAGAGAGCAGTTCTTC. Translating it yields CASSLMVTSGGAREQFF.